This is a list of T cell receptor beta chains from one sample in a study of T cell clones after liver transplantation. Method: immunoSEQ multiplex PCR; TCRdb's copy keeps in-frame clones and lacks some. This sample has approximately 55,000 clones, with over 65% found just once. Sequences were derived from CD4+ T cells from blood, sampled around 52 months after liver transplant. These receptors were taken from a human patient who received a liver transplant. T cells may partly derive from the graft donor. Both conserved end residues are part of each CDR3. D genes are given only for firm matches. Rows may omit the clone size; those that give it use once, few, many or a size class.

CDR3aa: CASGQGGSGNTIYF; CDR3nt: TGTGCCAGCGGACAGGGGGGCTCTGGAAACACCATATATTTT; j_gene: TRBJ1-3; abundance: -; v_gene: TRBV28; d_gene: TRBD1
CDR3aa: CASSVGLAGGRQFF; CDR3nt: TGTGCCAGCAGCGTAGGGCTAGCGGGGGGGAGGCAGTTCTTC; j_gene: TRBJ2-1; abundance: -; v_gene: TRBV9; d_gene: TRBD2
CDR3aa: CASKLRGALYNSPLHF; CDR3nt: TGTGCCAGCAAACTCAGGGGAGCTTTATATAATTCACCCCTCCACTTT; j_gene: TRBJ1-6; abundance: many; v_gene: TRBV2; d_gene: -
CDR3aa: CASSLMVSGANVLTF; CDR3nt: TGTGCCAGCAGCTTGATGGTCTCTGGGGCCAACGTCCTGACTTTC; j_gene: TRBJ2-6; abundance: once; v_gene: TRBV7-9; d_gene: -
CDR3aa: CASSENFHTPPYEQYF; CDR3nt: TGTGCCAGCAGTGAAAACTTTCACACGCCCCCCTACGAGCAGTACTTC; j_gene: TRBJ2-7; abundance: few; v_gene: TRBV6-1; d_gene: -
CDR3aa: CASNLGQSTGELFF; CDR3nt: TGTGCCAGTAACCTTGGGCAGTCCACCGGGGAGCTGTTTTTT; j_gene: TRBJ2-2; abundance: -; v_gene: TRBV19; d_gene: -
CDR3aa: CASSGDRGPEKLFF; CDR3nt: TGTGCCAGCAGCGGGGACAGGGGGCCTGAAAAACTGTTTTTT; j_gene: TRBJ1-4; abundance: few; v_gene: TRBV9; d_gene: TRBD1
CDR3aa: CASSPRGLAGKETQYF; CDR3nt: TGTGCCAGCAGCCCTCGGGGACTAGCGGGCAAAGAGACCCAGTACTTC; j_gene: TRBJ2-5; abundance: once; v_gene: TRBV7-3; d_gene: TRBD2
CDR3aa: CASSLDQSYEQYF; CDR3nt: TGTGCCAGCAGCTTAGATCAGAGCTACGAGCAGTACTTC; j_gene: TRBJ2-7; abundance: -; v_gene: TRBV7-9; d_gene: -
CDR3aa: CSVWEPPSNEKLFF; CDR3nt: TGCAGCGTTTGGGAACCACCGTCTAATGAAAAACTGTTTTTT; j_gene: TRBJ1-4; abundance: -; v_gene: TRBV29-1; d_gene: -
CDR3aa: CASSLDRGGTQGEKLFF; CDR3nt: TGTGCCAGCAGCTTAGACCGCGGGGGTACACAAGGTGAAAAACTGTTTTTT; j_gene: TRBJ1-4; abundance: -; v_gene: TRBV7-9; d_gene: -
CDR3aa: CASSFGGTEAFF; CDR3nt: TGTGCCAGCAGCTTTGGGGGCACTGAAGCTTTCTTT; j_gene: TRBJ1-1; abundance: -; v_gene: TRBV13; d_gene: -
CDR3aa: CAWREQGSPLHF; CDR3nt: TGTGCCTGGAGGGAGCAGGGTTCACCCCTCCACTTT; j_gene: TRBJ1-6; abundance: once; v_gene: TRBV30; d_gene: -
CDR3aa: CASTPRGGDLSYEQYF; CDR3nt: TGTGCCAGCACCCCCCGGGGGGGGGACCTTTCCTACGAGCAGTACTTC; j_gene: TRBJ2-7; abundance: -; v_gene: TRBV7-2; d_gene: TRBD2
CDR3aa: CASHRADQPQHF; CDR3nt: TGTGCCAGCCACAGGGCCGATCAGCCCCAGCATTTT; j_gene: TRBJ1-5; abundance: -; v_gene: TRBV19; d_gene: -
CDR3aa: CASSQDLLGSGANVLTF; CDR3nt: TGCGCCAGCAGCCAAGATCTTCTTGGCTCTGGGGCCAACGTCCTGACTTTC; j_gene: TRBJ2-6; abundance: -; v_gene: TRBV4-1; d_gene: -
CDR3aa: CASSQEKNTEAFF; CDR3nt: TGTGCCAGCAGTCAAGAAAAGAACACTGAAGCTTTCTTT; j_gene: TRBJ1-1; abundance: -; v_gene: TRBV2; d_gene: -
CDR3aa: CASSPPGSAYGYTF; CDR3nt: TGTGCCAGCAGTCCACCTGGATCAGCATATGGCTACACCTTC; j_gene: TRBJ1-2; abundance: -; v_gene: TRBV28; d_gene: -
CDR3aa: CASSSKGPGTVNTEAFF; CDR3nt: TGTGCCAGCAGCTCAAAGGGTCCCGGGACAGTGAACACTGAAGCTTTCTTT; j_gene: TRBJ1-1; abundance: -; v_gene: TRBV7-3; d_gene: TRBD1
CDR3aa: CASSVPGDTQYF; CDR3nt: TGTGCCAGCAGCGTACCCGGGGATACGCAGTATTTT; j_gene: TRBJ2-3; abundance: -; v_gene: TRBV7-2; d_gene: -
CDR3aa: CASSLAGLAGASTDTQYF; CDR3nt: TGTGCCAGCAGCTTAGCCGGACTAGCGGGGGCTAGCACAGATACGCAGTATTTT; j_gene: TRBJ2-3; abundance: -; v_gene: TRBV13; d_gene: TRBD2
CDR3aa: CASSPIQEHTNYGYTF; CDR3nt: TGTGCCAGCTCACCAATTCAGGAACATACTAACTATGGCTACACCTTC; j_gene: TRBJ1-2; abundance: -; v_gene: TRBV18; d_gene: -
CDR3aa: CASSLLIQGENTEAFF; CDR3nt: TGTGCCAGCAGTTTACTGATCCAGGGGGAAAACACTGAAGCTTTCTTT; j_gene: TRBJ1-1; abundance: once; v_gene: TRBV28; d_gene: TRBD1
CDR3aa: CASSLVTSGGYNEQFF; CDR3nt: TGTGCCAGCAGCTTGGTCACTAGCGGGGGCTACAATGAGCAGTTCTTC; j_gene: TRBJ2-1; abundance: -; v_gene: TRBV7-6; d_gene: TRBD2
CDR3aa: CATSPGRRSSYEQYF; CDR3nt: TGTGCCACCAGCCCAGGACGGAGGAGCTCCTACGAGCAGTACTTC; j_gene: TRBJ2-7; abundance: few; v_gene: TRBV15; d_gene: -
CDR3aa: CASSVGSSGNTIYF; CDR3nt: TGTGCCAGCAGCGTAGGGTCCTCTGGAAACACCATATATTTT; j_gene: TRBJ1-3; abundance: -; v_gene: TRBV9; d_gene: -
CDR3aa: CSGSGKANQPQHF; CDR3nt: TGCAGCGGCAGCGGTAAGGCCAATCAGCCCCAGCATTTT; j_gene: TRBJ1-5; abundance: few; v_gene: TRBV29-1; d_gene: -
CDR3aa: CASKIQGAGQPQHF; CDR3nt: TGTGCCAGCAAGATACAGGGGGCCGGGCAGCCCCAGCATTTT; j_gene: TRBJ1-5; abundance: -; v_gene: TRBV27; d_gene: TRBD1
CDR3aa: CSVLDLGRTDTQYF; CDR3nt: TGCAGCGTCCTCGACCTCGGGAGGACAGATACGCAGTATTTT; j_gene: TRBJ2-3; abundance: -; v_gene: TRBV29-1; d_gene: TRBD2
CDR3aa: CASRYRGRGGYADTQYF; CDR3nt: TGTGCCAGCAGGTATAGGGGACGAGGGGGTTACGCAGATACGCAGTATTTT; j_gene: TRBJ2-3; abundance: -; v_gene: TRBV13; d_gene: -
CDR3aa: CASSSQGAEGYTF; CDR3nt: TGTGCCAGCAGTTCCCAGGGGGCAGAGGGCTACACCTTC; j_gene: TRBJ1-2; abundance: -; v_gene: TRBV27; d_gene: TRBD1
CDR3aa: CASSRGHPDEQYF; CDR3nt: TGCGCCAGCAGCCGGGGACACCCCGACGAGCAGTACTTC; j_gene: TRBJ2-7; abundance: -; v_gene: TRBV10-2; d_gene: -
CDR3aa: CASSTESNTGELFF; CDR3nt: TGTGCCAGCTCGACTGAATCGAACACCGGGGAGCTGTTTTTT; j_gene: TRBJ2-2; abundance: -; v_gene: TRBV6-4; d_gene: -
CDR3aa: CASLEGGKEPYEQYF; CDR3nt: TGTGCCAGCCTAGAGGGGGGTAAGGAGCCCTACGAGCAGTACTTC; j_gene: TRBJ2-7; abundance: -; v_gene: TRBV28; d_gene: -
CDR3aa: CASSSSGTASYEQYF; CDR3nt: TGTGCCAGCAGTTCATCCGGGACGGCCTCCTACGAGCAGTACTTC; j_gene: TRBJ2-7; abundance: few; v_gene: TRBV28; d_gene: -
CDR3aa: CASSPGGGSGANVLTF; CDR3nt: TGCGCCAGCAGCCCCGGGGGGGGCTCTGGGGCCAACGTCCTGACTTTC; j_gene: TRBJ2-6; abundance: few; v_gene: TRBV10-2; d_gene: TRBD2
CDR3aa: CASSLPGRQTHEQYF; CDR3nt: TGTGCCAGCAGTTTGCCCGGGAGGCAGACCCACGAGCAGTACTTC; j_gene: TRBJ2-7; abundance: -; v_gene: TRBV28; d_gene: TRBD2
CDR3aa: CATSRVLSSSGNTIYF; CDR3nt: TGTGCCACCAGCAGAGTACTCTCGAGCTCTGGAAACACCATATATTTT; j_gene: TRBJ1-3; abundance: -; v_gene: TRBV15; d_gene: -
CDR3aa: CASSPDRVTGELFF; CDR3nt: TGTGCCAGCTCACCAGACAGAGTCACCGGGGAGCTGTTTTTT; j_gene: TRBJ2-2; abundance: -; v_gene: TRBV18; d_gene: -
CDR3aa: CSVETGTGGNTIYF; CDR3nt: TGCAGCGTTGAAACCGGGACGGGTGGAAACACCATATATTTT; j_gene: TRBJ1-3; abundance: -; v_gene: TRBV29-1; d_gene: -
CDR3aa: CASSQGQGRTEAFF; CDR3nt: TGTGCCAGCAGCCAAGGTCAGGGGAGGACTGAAGCTTTCTTT; j_gene: TRBJ1-1; abundance: -; v_gene: TRBV4-2; d_gene: -
CDR3aa: CASSIILLGGGGELFF; CDR3nt: TGTGCCAGCAGCATTATCTTGCTGGGGGGCGGCGGGGAGCTGTTTTTT; j_gene: TRBJ2-2; abundance: few; v_gene: TRBV2; d_gene: -
CDR3aa: CASSYPGRANTEAFF; CDR3nt: TGTGCCAGCAGTTATCCGGGCAGGGCTAACACTGAAGCTTTCTTT; j_gene: TRBJ1-1; abundance: -; v_gene: TRBV6-5; d_gene: -
CDR3aa: CASSFSVARAGDNEQFF; CDR3nt: TGTGCCAGCAGCTTTTCCGTGGCGCGGGCTGGGGACAATGAGCAGTTCTTC; j_gene: TRBJ2-1; abundance: -; v_gene: TRBV12-1; d_gene: -
CDR3aa: CASSRDRGETQYF; CDR3nt: TGTGCCAGCAGCAGGGACAGGGGAGAGACCCAGTACTTC; j_gene: TRBJ2-5; abundance: -; v_gene: TRBV7-2; d_gene: TRBD1
CDR3aa: CASSLDRGGDTQYF; CDR3nt: TGTGCCAGCAGCTTAGATAGGGGGGGCGATACGCAGTATTTT; j_gene: TRBJ2-3; abundance: -; v_gene: TRBV7-6; d_gene: -
CDR3aa: CASGENKNYGYTF; CDR3nt: TGTGCCAGCGGCGAAAATAAAAACTATGGCTACACCTTC; j_gene: TRBJ1-2; abundance: -; v_gene: TRBV2; d_gene: -
CDR3aa: CASSYRDSSYEQYF; CDR3nt: TGTGCCAGCAGTTACCGGGACAGCTCCTACGAGCAGTACTTC; j_gene: TRBJ2-7; abundance: -; v_gene: TRBV6-6; d_gene: TRBD1
CDR3aa: CASSLDQDTQYF; CDR3nt: TGTGCCAGCAGCTTAGACCAAGATACGCAGTATTTT; j_gene: TRBJ2-3; abundance: -; v_gene: TRBV11-1; d_gene: -